The next 11 T cell receptor beta chains were all read from a single sample in a study of cytomegalovirus exposure and HLA in healthy donors. The method was immunoSEQ multiplex PCR; TCRdb's version includes in-frame clones alone and lacks a portion of them. Of more than 250,000 clones in the sample, 80% to 90% were seen once. Sequencing was performed on PBMCs. The receptors originated from a woman aged 18-35 years in good health and CMV-seronegative.

This chain joins TRBV9 and TRBJ2-5; no reliable D call. CDR3 length: 13 residues. V dropped 2 bases and J dropped 0 bases, with 5 bases sitting between them. Germline V gives CDR1 SGDLS, CDR2 YYNGEE. Here the CDR3 DNA reads TGTGCCAGCAGCGTCGCGCACCAAGAGACCCAGTACTTC. Amino acids: CASSVAHQETQYF.

V usage is TRBV18 and J usage is TRBJ2-2; 7 positions match TRBD2. Unmatched junction bases numbered 4, after V lost 8 bases and J lost 1 base. CDR3 length: 14 residues. Germline-derived CDR1 and CDR2 are KGHSH and LQKENI. As DNA, the CDR3 is TGTGCCAGCGTGCAGCGGGAGAACACCGGGGAGCTGTTTTTT. This encodes CASVQRENTGELFF.

The chain combines TRBV4-3 with TRBJ2-7; possibly TRBD1 for D (7 bases). Germline lookup yields CDR1 LGHNA and CDR2 YSLEER. The CDR3 totals 13 residues. Trimming removed 8 bases from V and 3 bases from J, with 14 bases in between. CDR3: CASSDQGGYEQYF. The CDR3 bases are TGCGCCAGCTCCGACCAGGGGGGCTACGAGCAGTACTTC.

The chain has TRBV5-6 and TRBJ1-5; D is perhaps TRBD1 (6 bases). Germline lookup yields CDR1 SGHDT and CDR2 YYEEEE. With 2 bases removed from V and 5 bases from J, the gap between germline ends came to 8 bases. The CDR3 extends over 13 amino acids. Here the CDR3 DNA reads TGTGCCAGCAGCTTAGGGACATATCAGCCCCAGCATTTT. Amino acid sequence: CASSLGTYQPQHF. The full variable domain, with the rest looked up from reference TRBV5-6 and TRBJ1-5, is DAGVTQSPTHLIKTRGQQVTLRCSPKSGHDTVSWYQQALGQGPQFIFQYYEEEERQRGNFPDRFSGHQFPNYSSELNVNALLLGDSALYLCASSLGTYQPQHFGDGTRLSIL.

J is TRBJ2-1 and V is TRBV27; 9 bases fit TRBD2. This CDR3 comprises 18 residues. V trimming: 4 bases; J trimming: 0 bases; junction bases outside the gene matches: 10. The germline V gene encodes CDR1 MNHEY and CDR2 SMNVEV (reference sequence). The CDR3 nucleotides read TGTGCCAGCAGTTCAACCCTAGCGGGGTTGAGCTCCTACAATGAGCAGTTCTTC. Translating it yields CASSSTLAGLSSYNEQFF.

This clone showed up many times. This chain links TRBV6-5 with TRBJ2-2; possibly TRBD2 for D (6 bases). The germline gives CDR1 MNHEY, CDR2 SVGAGI. This CDR3 is built from 16 residues. V gave up 0 bases and J gave up 6 bases, with 14 bases separating them. CDR3 in amino acids: CASSYSERVGAGELFF. The CDR3 DNA follows: TGTGCCAGCAGTTACTCGGAGCGGGTAGGGGCCGGGGAGCTGTTTTTT.

V is TRBV28 and J is TRBJ2-7; D is possibly TRBD1 (6 bases). The V gene lost 5 bases and the J gene lost 7 bases, with 9 bases spanning the gap. Per the germline V gene, CDR1 is MDHEN and CDR2 is SYDVKM. The CDR3 has 11 residues. CDR3 protein: CASSVQGEQYF. The CDR3 DNA follows: TGTGCCAGCAGTGTGCAGGGGGAGCAGTACTTC.

This rearrangement joins TRBV30 to TRBJ2-1; TRBD2 aligns across 12 bases. This CDR3 has 13 amino acids. The germline CDR1 and CDR2 sequences are GTSNPN and SVGIG (reference sequence). Trimming removed 2 bases from V and 8 bases from J; junction bases left unmatched: 1. The CDR3 loop reads CAWSRLAGDEQFF. The DNA of the CDR3 is TGTGCCTGGAGTAGACTAGCGGGAGATGAGCAGTTCTTC.

The chain uses TRBV30 and TRBJ2-7; TRBD2 agrees at 13 bases. With 3 bases clipped from V and 7 bases from J, the junction kept 9 bases outside the gene matches. Germline lookup yields CDR1 GTSNPN and CDR2 SVGIG (reference sequence). This CDR3 contains 15 residues. The CDR3 reads CAWSPGLAGAREQYF. The CDR3 DNA is TGTGCCTGGAGCCCCGGACTAGCGGGAGCGCGGGAGCAGTACTTC.

The chain is built from TRBV28 and TRBJ2-6, with TRBD1 matching 11 bases. This CDR3 is 17 amino acids long. The germline gives CDR1 MDHEN, CDR2 SYDVKM. Losses at the gene ends were 10 bases for V and 0 bases for J; bases not matched to a gene: 8. In nucleotides, the CDR3 is TGTGCCACGGGACCGGGACAGGGGGTCTCTGGGGCCAACGTCCTGACTTTC. It yields the protein CATGPGQGVSGANVLTF.

This rearrangement joins TRBV7-3 to TRBJ2-1; 11 nucleotides agree with TRBD2. V shed 4 bases and J 9 bases; nucleotides not matched to a gene: 11. The CDR3 length is 16 residues. In germline, CDR1 is SGHTA, CDR2 FQGTGA. CDR3 sequence: CASSSGGTSGEGEQFF. The CDR3 DNA sequence: TGTGCCAGCAGCTCTGGAGGGACTAGCGGTGAAGGTGAGCAGTTCTTC.